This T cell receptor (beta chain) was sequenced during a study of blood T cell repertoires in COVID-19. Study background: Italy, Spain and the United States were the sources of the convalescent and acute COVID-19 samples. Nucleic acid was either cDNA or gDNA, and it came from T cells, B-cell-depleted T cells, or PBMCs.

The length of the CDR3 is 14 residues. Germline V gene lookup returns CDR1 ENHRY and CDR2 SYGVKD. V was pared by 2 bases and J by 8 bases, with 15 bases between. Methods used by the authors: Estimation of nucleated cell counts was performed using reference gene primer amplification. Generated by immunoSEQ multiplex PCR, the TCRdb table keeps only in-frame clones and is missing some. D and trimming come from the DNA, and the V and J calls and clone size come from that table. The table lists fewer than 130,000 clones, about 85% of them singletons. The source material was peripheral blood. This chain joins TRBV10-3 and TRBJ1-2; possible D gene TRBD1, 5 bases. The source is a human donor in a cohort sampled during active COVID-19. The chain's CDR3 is CAISERVGREGYTF. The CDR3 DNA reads TGTGCCATCAGTGAGAGGGTCGGCAGGGAAGGCTACACCTTC.